This paragraph covers one T cell receptor (beta chain) sequence. Its antigen remains unidentified. V shed 1 base and J shed 1 base, with 12 bases lying between them. In germline, CDR1 is MGHRA, CDR2 YSYEKL. The CDR3 extends over 16 amino acids. These data come from a study of cytomegalovirus exposure and HLA in healthy donors. Study-wide context: From donors who were HLA-typed, an early data release held around 80 million unique TCRs.

With 60 Vbeta and 13 Jbeta primers, the PCR was carried out. TCRdb's copy holds only in-frame clones and misses some; the assay was immunoSEQ multiplex PCR. The data hold about 110,000 clones, with under 80% observed a single time. Findings and caveats of the study: Later analysis showed most CMV-associated TCR beta chains appearing HLA-restricted. Researchers reported in a later analysis that a missense DCLRE1C variant was tied to TCR beta V- and J-gene trimming. The likely origin of a cluster of highly shared sequence variants was a sequencing artifact.

The sequenced sample consisted of PBMCs. This TCR came from a woman aged 40-49 years in good health and CMV-seropositive. V is TRBV4-1 and J is TRBJ2-3; D may be TRBD2 (6 bases). The CDR3 region is CASSQGEQRGTDTQYF. The CDR3 coding sequence is TGCGCCAGCAGCCAAGGGGAGCAGCGGGGCACAGATACGCAGTATTTT.